This is a list of T cell receptor beta chains from one sample in a study of blood T cell repertoires in COVID-19. Only in-frame clones appear in the TCRdb table, and some are missing; sequencing was by immunoSEQ multiplex PCR. Here the sample spans 270,000 or so clones, roughly nine tenths being singletons. The sample taken for sequencing was PBMCs or T cells enriched from blood (not recorded which). These receptors were obtained from a woman in her late teens or twenties who had recovered from COVID-19. CDR3s leave out the opening cysteine and the closing phenylalanine or tryptophan. Fields, in order: clone size, CDR3 length, V gene, J gene, CDR3 protein. Clone size is shown for a subset of rows, as once, few, many or a class of expanded clone.

>-|11|TRBV15|TRBJ2-7
ATSRDPGYEQY
>-|11|TRBV29-1|TRBJ2-1
SVGDRSYNEQF
>-|11|TRBV12-3/TRBV12-4|TRBJ2-2
ASRATGRRELF
>-|13|TRBV28|TRBJ1-3
ASSTPAGSGNTIY
>-|14|TRBV7-9|TRBJ1-2
ASSLARRTGRIGYT
>-|13|TRBV7-2|TRBJ2-3
ASSLLDRGTDTQY
>-|13|TRBV6-6|TRBJ2-7
ASSYSREGGHEQY
>-|14|TRBV5-4|TRBJ2-1
ASSINSGASYNEQF
>once|13|TRBV11-3|TRBJ2-3
ASSFWGGRTDTQY
>-|12|TRBV19|TRBJ2-3
ASSMSSAADTQY
>-|10|TRBV4-2|TRBJ2-7
ASSQDRDEQY
>-|12|TRBV11-2|TRBJ1-2
ASSLGGGRYGYT
>once|17|TRBV19|TRBJ1-1
ASSIAQVPGQGARTEAF
>-|14|TRBV9|TRBJ2-6
ASSGALPTGANVLT
>once|14|TRBV7-2|TRBJ2-1
ASRPTPSGGTNEQF
>-|14|TRBV27|TRBJ2-5
ASSTSRTSGIQTQY
>-|11|TRBV4-3|TRBJ1-3
ASSEQAGNTIY
>-|12|TRBV6-5|TRBJ1-1
ASSQTLKSTEAF
>-|13|TRBV29-1|TRBJ2-3
SVSGGGGDTDTQY
>-|12|TRBV2|TRBJ2-3
ASRLTASTDTQY
>-|11|TRBV5-1|TRBJ2-5
ASSLQGRETQY
>-|14|TRBV7-9|TRBJ1-5
ASTVWTEDSNQPQH
>-|11|TRBV6-2/TRBV6-3|TRBJ2-1
ASSSGLLVEQF
>-|15|TRBV27|TRBJ2-1
ASNGLREASGRVGIF
>few|14|TRBV4-1|TRBJ2-1
ASSPWTSGSMNEQF
>-|17|TRBV10-3|TRBJ2-4
AISEPMVGGRAPENIQY
>few|13|TRBV5-1|TRBJ2-1
ASSLAGDSYNEQF
>-|16|TRBV27|TRBJ2-5
ASSSGTSGTGFRETQY
>-|13|TRBV12-5|TRBJ1-1
ASGPTGSGNTEAF
>-|9|TRBV30|TRBJ2-1
AWSFAAEQF
>once|13|TRBV15|TRBJ1-5
ATSGGDEPYQPQH
>-|12|TRBV2|TRBJ1-6
ASCRRQDGSPLH
>-|12|TRBV2|TRBJ1-5
ASSVSGGNQPQH
>-|16|TRBV5-4|TRBJ2-6
ASSPEAFYPPGANVLT
>-|12|TRBV19|TRBJ2-7
ASSINRFTYEQY
>-|16|TRBV5-6|TRBJ2-1
ASSRDRGITNDYNEQF
>few|13|TRBV28|TRBJ2-7
ASSFRYGGLYEQY
>-|13|TRBV15|TRBJ1-4
ATSRDLVQSEKLF
>-|14|TRBV2|TRBJ2-7
ASSEGGGGISYEQY
>-|12|TRBV5-5|TRBJ1-4
ASSLRATNEKLF
>few|9|TRBV7-2|TRBJ2-3
ASSLGGTQY
>-|12|TRBV19|TRBJ2-7
ASSRRTGGDEQY
>-|12|TRBV5-1|TRBJ2-1
ASSERTSTDEQF
>-|12|TRBV28|TRBJ2-7
ASKGDTGFVKQY
>-|15|TRBV5-6|TRBJ1-1
ASSFGLDFQAQTQAF
>few|13|TRBV29-1|TRBJ2-2
SVQVRTLDTGELF
>-|14|TRBV2|TRBJ2-2
ASSVLQGAGTGELF
>-|12|TRBV30|TRBJ2-1
AWSSYSSYNEQF
>-|15|TRBV14|TRBJ2-1
ASSQDFSLAGGGEQF
>-|13|TRBV27|TRBJ2-5
ASSLWRGGPETQY
>-|14|TRBV15|TRBJ1-1
ATSRDLRGAPPEAF
>-|13|TRBV27|TRBJ2-1
ASSLGRELYNEQF
>-|14|TRBV19|TRBJ1-5
ASRTIRDRGDQPQH
>-|17|TRBV24-1|TRBJ2-3
ATSDPGTGGEDGTDTQY
>-|13|TRBV18|TRBJ2-5
ASSPDKGEQETQY
>-|11|TRBV7-2|TRBJ1-1
ASSSANRVEAF
>-|14|TRBV7-3|TRBJ2-1
ASSPASGRERNEQF
>-|14|TRBV10-1|TRBJ1-3
ASSPGTGRRGNTIY